A single sample gave rise to the 3 T cell receptor beta chains below, sequenced in a study of cytomegalovirus exposure and HLA in healthy donors. 13 Jbeta primers and 60 Vbeta primers were used for the PCR. Only in-frame clones appear in the TCRdb table, and some are missing; sequencing was by immunoSEQ multiplex PCR. The sample carries roughly 200,000 clones, about 13% recorded once. Sequencing was carried out using PBMCs. These receptors were obtained from a man in his fifties in good health and CMV-seropositive.

A few counts support this clone. The rearrangement links TRBV29-1 to TRBJ2-6, with D possibly being TRBD1 (5 bases). V shed 6 bases and J shed 2 bases, with 8 bases lying between them. The CDR3 loop spans 13 amino acids. Per the germline V gene, CDR1 is SQVTM and CDR2 is ANQGSEA. CDR3 loop: CSVAGTGANVLTF. CDR3 DNA sequence: TGCAGCGTCGCAGGGACTGGGGCCAACGTCCTGACTTTC.

This clone was observed a handful of times. V and J are TRBV6-5 and TRBJ2-5; 9 bases fit TRBD2. This CDR3 is 15 amino acids long. The germline V gene has CDR1 MNHEY and CDR2 SVGAGI. V gave up 5 bases and J gave up 1 base; unmatched junction bases: 5. CDR3 residues: CASSALAGAQETQYF. CDR3 in DNA: TGTGCCAGCAGTGCATTAGCGGGGGCCCAAGAGACCCAGTACTTC.

This clone was seen a few times. The CDR3 loop is CASSSWTSGGPSYEQYF. The DNA of the CDR3 is TGTGCCAGCAGCTCCTGGACTAGCGGGGGACCATCCTACGAGCAGTACTTC. The J gene is TRBJ2-7, the V gene TRBV7-2; TRBD2 matches at 13 bases. This CDR3 is 17 amino acids long. CDR1 SGHTA and CDR2 FQGNSA come from the germline V gene. With V trimmed by 4 bases and J by 1 base, 7 bases remained unmatched.